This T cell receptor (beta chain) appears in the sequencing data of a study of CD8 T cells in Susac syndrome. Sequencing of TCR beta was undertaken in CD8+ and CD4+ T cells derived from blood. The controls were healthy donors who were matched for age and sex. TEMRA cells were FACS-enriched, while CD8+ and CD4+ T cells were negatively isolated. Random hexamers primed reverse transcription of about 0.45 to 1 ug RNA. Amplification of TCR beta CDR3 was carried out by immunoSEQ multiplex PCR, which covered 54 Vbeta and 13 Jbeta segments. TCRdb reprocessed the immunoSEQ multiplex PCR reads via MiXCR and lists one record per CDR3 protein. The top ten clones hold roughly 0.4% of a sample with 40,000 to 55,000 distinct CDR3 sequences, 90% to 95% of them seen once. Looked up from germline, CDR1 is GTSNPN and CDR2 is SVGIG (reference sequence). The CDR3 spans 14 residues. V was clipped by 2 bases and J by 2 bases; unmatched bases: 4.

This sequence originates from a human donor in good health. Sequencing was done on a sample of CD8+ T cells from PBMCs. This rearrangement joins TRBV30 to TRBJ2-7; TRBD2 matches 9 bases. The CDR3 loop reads CAWSLSGRTYEQYF. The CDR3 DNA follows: TGTGCCTGGAGTTTAAGCGGGAGGACCTACGAGCAGTACTTC. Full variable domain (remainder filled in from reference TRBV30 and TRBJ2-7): SQTIHQWPATLVQPVGSPLSLECTVEGTSNPNLYWYRQAAGRGLQLLFYSVGIGQISSEVPQNLSASRPQDRQFILSSKKLLLSDSGFYLCAWSLSGRTYEQYFGPGTRLTVT.